One and the same sample provided the 28 T cell receptor beta chains below, sequenced in a study of OX40 agonist ivuxolimab in advanced cancers. Method: immunoSEQ multiplex PCR; TCRdb's copy keeps in-frame clones and lacks some. Counted here are roughly 50,000 clones, 89% occurring once; the ten biggest clones make up around 6%. Sequencing was performed on CD4+ or CD8+ T cells sorted from blood, taken in a trial of the OX40 agonist ivuxolimab. Receptor source: an adult with an advanced solid tumor such as melanoma, head and neck, liver or kidney cancer.

For the CDR3, the DNA is TGTGCCAGCAGCGTAGGGAACAGGGGGGATGGCTACACCTTC. Translating it yields CASSVGNRGDGYTF. This chain joins TRBV9 and TRBJ1-2; 8 bases line up with TRBD1. The CDR3 runs 14 residues. CDR1 SGDLS and CDR2 YYNGEE come from the germline V gene. J lost 6 bases, V lost 0 bases, and 4 bases had no gene match.

The chain uses TRBV7-9 and TRBJ1-2; D is ambiguous. This CDR3 comprises 12 residues. Germline CDR1 reads SEHNR; CDR2 reads FQNEAQ (reference sequence). V was pared by 3 bases and J by 5 bases, with 7 bases between. The DNA of the CDR3 is TGTGCCAGCAGCTTTGGTGCGTATGGCTACACCTTC. This encodes CASSFGAYGYTF. The full variable domain, with the rest looked up from reference TRBV7-9 and TRBJ1-2, is DTGVSQNPRHKITKRGQNVTFRCDPISEHNRLYWYRQTLGQGPEFLTYFQNEAQLEKSRLLSDRFSAERPKGSFSTLEIQRTEQGDSAMYLCASSFGAYGYTFGSGTRLTVV.

The chain couples TRBV4-1 to TRBJ2-7, with D perhaps TRBD1 or TRBD2 (5 bases each). This CDR3 has 11 amino acids. Trimming removed 4 bases from V and 5 bases from J, with 6 bases in between. Germline CDR1 is MGHRA and CDR2 is YSYEKL. This CDR3 is CASSLGHEQYF. As DNA, the CDR3 is TGCGCCAGCAGCCTGGGACACGAGCAGTACTTC.

The chain has TRBV7-6 and TRBJ2-3; 10 bases fit TRBD2. CDR3 size: 15 residues. J gave up 14 bases and V 5 bases, and 16 bases lay outside the gene matches. Germline CDR1 and CDR2: SGHVS and FNYEAQ. CDR3 nucleotide sequence: TGTGCCAGCAGCGAATCTATGACTAGCGGGTCGGCATGGTATTTT. Residues: CASSESMTSGSAWYF.

This rearrangement joins TRBV2 to TRBJ2-7; D gene unclear. Trimming pared 6 bases from V and 3 bases from J, leaving 6 bases between. The CDR3 totals 11 residues. Germline V gene data show CDR1 as SNHLY and CDR2 as FYNNEI. The CDR3 nucleotides are TGTGCCAGCAGGGCAAACTACGAGCAGTACTTC. Its protein product is CASRANYEQYF.

The genes are TRBV9 and TRBJ2-2, with D tentatively TRBD2 (5 bases). Trimming cost V 0 bases and J 7 bases, with 13 bases left between them. The CDR3 length is 15 residues. Germline V gives CDR1 SGDLS, CDR2 YYNGEE. The CDR3 is CASSVDGMYVGELFF. The CDR3 bases are TGTGCCAGCAGCGTAGACGGGATGTACGTCGGGGAGCTGTTTTTT.

The J gene is TRBJ2-3, the V gene TRBV9; TRBD2 matches 11 bases. Germline loops: CDR1 SGDLS, CDR2 YYNGEE. There are 15 residues in the CDR3. V was clipped by 0 bases and J by 5 bases; unmatched bases: 2. CDR3: CASSVEGLAVDTQYF. In DNA, the CDR3 is TGTGCCAGCAGCGTAGAGGGACTAGCGGTAGATACGCAGTATTTT.

This clone appeared a single time. This chain uses TRBV4-1 with TRBJ2-1; 13 nucleotides line up with TRBD2. After removal of 3 bases from V and 8 bases from J, the junction contained 7 bases not matched to a gene. This CDR3 is 16 amino acids long. CDR1 and CDR2 from the germline V gene are MGHRA and YSYEKL. Here the CDR3 reads CASSQPTSGRAYEQFF. The CDR3 DNA follows: TGCGCCAGCAGCCAGCCCACTAGCGGGAGGGCCTATGAGCAGTTCTTC.

The CDR3 DNA sequence: TGTGCCAGCAGCGATATATGGGGGGCCACAGATACGCAGTATTTT. Residues: CASSDIWGATDTQYF. The V call is TRBV11-2, the J call TRBJ2-3; D could derive from TRBD1 or TRBD2 (6 bases each). V gave up 5 bases and J gave up 2 bases, with 14 bases separating them. The CDR3 runs to 15 residues. Germline CDR1 is SGHAT and CDR2 is FQNNGV.

The sample holds a few counts of this clone. CDR3 in DNA: TGTGCCAGCAGTTCGACAGGGTGGGACTATGGCTACACCTTC. Translated, it gives CASSSTGWDYGYTF. The V gene is TRBV28, the J gene TRBJ1-2; 7 positions match TRBD1. Germline values: CDR1 MDHEN, CDR2 SYDVKM. Germline trimming cut 4 bases from V and 3 bases from J; bases unmatched to any gene: 5. This CDR3 is 14 amino acids long.

The chain combines TRBV19 with TRBJ1-5; 7 bases line up with TRBD1. V lost 6 bases, J lost 9 bases, and 14 bases stayed unmatched. CDR3 length: 15 residues. CDR1 is LNHDA and CDR2 is SQIVND in the germline V gene (reference sequence). CDR3 sequence reads: CASRKTGNRYGPQHF. The CDR3, as DNA: TGTGCCAGTAGGAAGACAGGGAACAGATACGGGCCCCAGCATTTT.

The genes are TRBV6-1 and TRBJ1-5; maybe TRBD1 (5 bases). The CDR3 is 14 amino acids. Germline CDR1 reads MNHNS; CDR2 reads SASEGT. Trimming removed 7 bases at V and 0 bases at J, with 10 bases between. The DNA for the CDR3 is TGTGCCAGCATAAGACAGAATAGCAATCAGCCCCAGCATTTT. It codes for CASIRQNSNQPQHF.

The rearrangement links TRBV2 to TRBJ1-2; D ambiguous. The CDR3 extends over 12 amino acids. Germline CDR1 is SNHLY and CDR2 is FYNNEI. Trimming cost V 3 bases and J 5 bases, with 7 bases left between them. CDR3 region: CASSDSGYGYTF. The CDR3 region has the DNA TGTGCCAGCAGTGATTCCGGGTATGGCTACACCTTC.

This clone came up once. The V call is TRBV2, the J call TRBJ2-7; D possibly corresponds to TRBD1 (6 bases). Trimming removed 0 bases at V and 3 bases at J, with 12 bases between. CDR1 is SNHLY, CDR2 FYNNEI, per germline. The CDR3 extends over 15 amino acids. CDR3 bases: TGTGCCAGCAGTGAAGCGGCAGGGGCTTTCTACGAGCAGTACGTC. Translation: CASSEAAGAFYEQYV.

The chain employs TRBV9 and TRBJ2-1; D remains ambiguous. Germline-derived CDR1 and CDR2 are SGDLS and YYNGEE. The CDR3 has 13 amino acids. V was pared by 3 bases and J by 7 bases, with 11 bases between. Here the CDR3 DNA reads TGTGCCAGCAGCGCGGACCCCTCAAATGAGCAGTTCTTC. Its protein is CASSADPSNEQFF.

V is TRBV5-4 and J is TRBJ2-7; D is undetermined. The CDR3 totals 13 residues. Trimming took 4 bases from V and 2 from J, leaving 10 bases between them. The germline V gene has CDR1 SGHNT and CDR2 YYREEE (reference sequence). CDR3 sequence (DNA): TGTGCCAGCAGCAGTCTAGGGACCTACGAGCAGTACTTC. Encoded protein: CASSSLGTYEQYF.

This chain joins TRBV9 and TRBJ1-3, with D maybe TRBD1 (6 bases). Germline assignment: CDR1 SGDLS and CDR2 YYNGEE. The CDR3 runs 15 residues. The V gene lost 0 bases and the J gene lost 7 bases, with 14 bases spanning the gap. CDR3 in amino acids: CASSVEDRLANTIYF. Here the CDR3 DNA reads TGTGCCAGCAGCGTAGAAGACAGGTTGGCGAACACCATATATTTT.

This chain links TRBV4-1 with TRBJ2-7, with 11 bases that match TRBD1. The CDR3 has 16 amino acids. From germline, CDR1 is MGHRA and CDR2 YSYEKL. V lost 7 bases, J lost 2 bases, and 10 bases stayed unmatched. The DNA for the CDR3 is TGCGCCAGCACCCCCGGGCCGGGACAGGGGGCCTACGAGCAGTACTTC. It specifies CASTPGPGQGAYEQYF.

The chain joins TRBV4-3 to TRBJ2-5; D could derive from TRBD1 or TRBD2 (5 bases each). The CDR3 is 16 amino acids. V was shortened by 1 base and J by 3 bases, with 15 bases between the two germline ends. Germline-derived CDR1 and CDR2 are LGHNA and YSLEER. The CDR3 spells CASSQGLGQAEETQYF. Here the CDR3 DNA reads TGCGCCAGCAGCCAAGGTCTCGGACAAGCGGAAGAGACCCAGTACTTC.

The chain recombines TRBV6-4 with TRBJ1-2; 9 bases are shared with TRBD1. Trimming removed 2 bases from V and 9 bases from J; junction bases left unmatched: 10. The germline V gene has CDR1 MRHNA and CDR2 SNTAGT. CDR3 length: 15 residues. The CDR3 sequence: CASSDTGQGIGSYTF. The CDR3 region has the DNA TGTGCCAGCAGTGACACCGGACAGGGGATAGGGAGCTACACCTTC.

The chain is built from TRBV5-6 and TRBJ2-5; unclear D gene. Germline V gives CDR1 SGHDT, CDR2 YYEEEE. Trimming removed 1 base from V and 0 bases from J, with 7 bases in between. The CDR3 totals 14 residues. The CDR3 reads CASSLRHHQETQYF. The CDR3 DNA reads TGTGCCAGCAGCTTGCGACACCACCAAGAGACCCAGTACTTC.

V gene TRBV4-3 combines with J gene TRBJ2-5; TRBD1 aligns across 8 bases. The CDR3 extends over 14 amino acids. The trim removed 4 bases at V and 6 bases at J, leaving 7 bases unmatched. Germline loops: CDR1 LGHNA, CDR2 YSLEER. The CDR3 DNA follows: TGCGCCAGCAGCCTAGGACAGGGTTCAAAGACCCAGTACTTC. Translated, it gives CASSLGQGSKTQYF.

This chain uses TRBV5-6 with TRBJ2-5; the D is unclear. CDR3 size: 13 residues. V shed 0 bases and J shed 4 bases, with 7 bases lying between them. The germline CDR1 and CDR2 sequences are SGHDT and YYEEEE. This chain's CDR3 is CASSLEAGETQYF. DNA for the CDR3: TGTGCCAGCAGCTTGGAGGCTGGAGAGACCCAGTACTTC.

The V gene is TRBV28, the J gene TRBJ2-5; 8 bases are shared with TRBD2. The CDR3 spans 16 residues. Germline V gives CDR1 MDHEN, CDR2 SYDVKM. After removal of 5 bases from V and 0 bases from J, the junction contained 8 bases not matched to a gene. The CDR3, as DNA: TGTGCCAGCAGTCTAGGGGGACTAGGGGACCAAGAGACCCAGTACTTC. Translating it yields CASSLGGLGDQETQYF.

The CDR3 DNA reads TGTGCCAGCAGTTTTGGCACCTCCTACGAGCAGTACTTC. Translating gives CASSFGTSYEQYF. The V call is TRBV27, the J call TRBJ2-7; D ambiguous. Germline V gene lookup returns CDR1 MNHEY and CDR2 SMNVEV (reference sequence). There are 13 residues in the CDR3. V was shortened by 3 bases and J by 0 bases, with 6 bases between the two germline ends.

The chain has TRBV4-1 and TRBJ1-3, with D perhaps matching TRBD1 (6 bases). The CDR3 spans 15 residues. Germline CDR1 reads MGHRA; CDR2 reads YSYEKL. The V end lost 6 bases, the J end lost 8 bases, and 20 bases lay between the germline ends. The CDR3 here is CASRYRAADWDTIYF. In DNA, the CDR3 is TGCGCCAGCAGGTACAGGGCGGCTGACTGGGACACCATATATTTT.

The rearrangement joins TRBV2 to TRBJ2-7; a possible D gene is TRBD1 (5 bases). The V and J ends lost 6 bases and 7 bases respectively, with 16 bases between them. CDR1 is SNHLY and CDR2 is FYNNEI in the germline V gene. This CDR3 is built from 13 residues. The CDR3 loop is CASSERTLVEQYF. The CDR3 DNA sequence: TGTGCCAGCAGCGAAAGGACACTCGTAGAGCAGTACTTC.

CDR3 amino acids: CASSELLGTEAFF. The CDR3 DNA follows: TGTGCCAGCAGTGAATTACTGGGAACTGAAGCTTTCTTT. The chain is built from TRBV25-1 and TRBJ1-1; D unclear. Trimming left V 1 base short and J 5 bases short, with 8 bases between. The germline V gene has CDR1 MGHDK and CDR2 SYGVNS. The CDR3 is 13 residues long.